The T cell receptor beta chain described here comes from a study of T cell responses to AZD1222 COVID-19 vaccine. Study in general: Second-dose schedules of about 4 or about 12 weeks were combined. Study-wide findings and caveats: With dominance at 160-218 and 743-854, vaccine-associated CD4 TCRs spanned spike. Nearly half of unique spike-specific TCRs reportedly avoided B.1.351 and B.1.1.7 mutated regions. Just a handful of AZD1222 recipients tested seropositive at baseline.

Looked up from germline, CDR1 is WNHNN and CDR2 is SYGVQD (reference sequence). The CDR3 has 15 amino acids. V was clipped by 0 bases and J by 0 bases, with 6 bases between them. To note about this clone: Its specificity is unknown.

The table came from immunoSEQ multiplex PCR; TCRdb's copy has only in-frame clones and leaves some out. The repertoire has about 34,000 clones, roughly nine tenths of them found once; the top ten carry around 7%. The chain uses TRBV10-1 and TRBJ1-3; no clear D. This clonotype was obtained from an adult in good health. The material sequenced was peripheral blood, taken on day 0 of AZD1222 vaccination. The CDR3 protein is CASSESAGSGNTIYF. The CDR3 region has the DNA TGCGCCAGCAGTGAGTCGGCAGGCTCTGGAAACACCATATATTTT.